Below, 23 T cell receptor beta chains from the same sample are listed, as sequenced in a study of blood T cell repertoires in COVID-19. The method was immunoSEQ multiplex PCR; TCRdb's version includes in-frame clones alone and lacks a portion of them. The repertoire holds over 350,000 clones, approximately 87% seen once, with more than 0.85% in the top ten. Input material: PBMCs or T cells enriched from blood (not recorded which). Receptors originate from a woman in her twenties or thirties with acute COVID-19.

The CDR3 spells CASSPRGGGRGYGYTF. CDR3 bases: TGTGCCAGCAGTCCTAGGGGAGGGGGTCGAGGGTATGGCTACACCTTC. J is TRBJ1-2 and V is TRBV27, with D tentatively TRBD1 (6 bases). The V gene lost 5 bases and the J gene lost 5 bases, with 21 bases spanning the gap. There are 16 residues in the CDR3. The germline CDR1 and CDR2 sequences are MNHEY and SMNVEV (reference sequence).

The DNA of the CDR3 is TGTGCCAGCAGTTTAAATATAGCCGGTGAAAAACTGTTTTTT. Translation: CASSLNIAGEKLFF. The J gene is TRBJ1-4, the V gene TRBV27, with D unresolved. The germline V and J ends were trimmed by 2 bases and 7 bases, with 11 bases remaining between them. The CDR3 runs 14 residues. Germline lookup yields CDR1 MNHEY and CDR2 SMNVEV (reference sequence).

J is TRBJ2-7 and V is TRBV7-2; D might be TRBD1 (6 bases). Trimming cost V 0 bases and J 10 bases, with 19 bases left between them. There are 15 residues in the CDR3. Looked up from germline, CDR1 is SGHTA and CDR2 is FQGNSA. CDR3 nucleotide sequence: TGTGCCAGCAGCTTAGCGTACAGGGTTTGTATTGTTCAGTACTTC. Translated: CASSLAYRVCIVQYF.

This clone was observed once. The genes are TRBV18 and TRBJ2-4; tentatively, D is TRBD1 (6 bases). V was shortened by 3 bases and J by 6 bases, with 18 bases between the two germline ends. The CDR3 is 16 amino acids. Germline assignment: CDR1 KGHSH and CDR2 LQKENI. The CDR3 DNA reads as TGTGCCAGCTCACCCGGGGAACAGGGAGTGGGAAACATTCAGTACTTC. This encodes CASSPGEQGVGNIQYF. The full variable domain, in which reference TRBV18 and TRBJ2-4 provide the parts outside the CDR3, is NAGVMQNPRHLVRRRGQEARLRCSPMKGHSHVYWYRQLPEEGLKFMVYLQKENIIDESGMPKERFSAEFPKEGPSILRIQQVVRGDSAAYFCASSPGEQGVGNIQYFGAGTRLSVL.

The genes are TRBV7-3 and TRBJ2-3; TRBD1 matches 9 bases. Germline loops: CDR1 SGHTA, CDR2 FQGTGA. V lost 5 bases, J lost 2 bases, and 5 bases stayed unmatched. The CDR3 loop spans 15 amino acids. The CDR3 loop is CASSLGTGSTDTQYF. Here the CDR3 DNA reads TGTGCCAGCAGCCTCGGGACAGGGTCCACAGATACGCAGTATTTT.

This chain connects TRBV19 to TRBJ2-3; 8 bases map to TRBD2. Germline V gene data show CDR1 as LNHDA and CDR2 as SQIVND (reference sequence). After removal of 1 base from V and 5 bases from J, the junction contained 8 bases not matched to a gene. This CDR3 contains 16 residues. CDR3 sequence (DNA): TGTGCCAGTAGTATAGCGGGGGGGCTTGTTGGAGATACGCAGTATTTT. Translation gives CASSIAGGLVGDTQYF.

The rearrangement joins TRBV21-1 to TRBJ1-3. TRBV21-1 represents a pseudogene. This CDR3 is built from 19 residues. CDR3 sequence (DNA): TGTGCCAGCAGCAAAGGGGCGGGGACCTACCCTAATTCTGGAAACACCATATATTTT. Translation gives CASSKGAGTYPNSGNTIYF.

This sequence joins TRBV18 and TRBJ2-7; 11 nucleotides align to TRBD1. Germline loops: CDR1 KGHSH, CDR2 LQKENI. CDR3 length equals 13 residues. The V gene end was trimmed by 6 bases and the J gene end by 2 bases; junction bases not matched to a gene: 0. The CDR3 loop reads CASSGQGAYEQYF. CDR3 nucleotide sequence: TGTGCCAGCTCGGGACAGGGGGCCTACGAGCAGTACTTC.

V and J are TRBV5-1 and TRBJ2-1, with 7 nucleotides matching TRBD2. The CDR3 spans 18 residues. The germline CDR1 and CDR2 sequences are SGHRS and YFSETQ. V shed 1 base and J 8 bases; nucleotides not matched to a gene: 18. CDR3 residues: CASSLSVPWRGGSDEQFF. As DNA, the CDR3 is TGCGCCAGCAGCTTGTCGGTCCCCTGGCGGGGAGGGTCCGATGAGCAGTTCTTC.

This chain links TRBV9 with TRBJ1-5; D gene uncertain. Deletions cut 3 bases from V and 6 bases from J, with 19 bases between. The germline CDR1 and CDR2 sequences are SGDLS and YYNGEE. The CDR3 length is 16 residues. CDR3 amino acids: CASSDNNIPGSQPQHF. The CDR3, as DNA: TGTGCCAGCAGCGATAACAATATCCCGGGGAGTCAGCCCCAGCATTTT.

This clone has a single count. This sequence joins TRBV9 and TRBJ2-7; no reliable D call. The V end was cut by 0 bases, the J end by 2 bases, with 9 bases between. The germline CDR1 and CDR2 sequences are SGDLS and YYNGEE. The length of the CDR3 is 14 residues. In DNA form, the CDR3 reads TGTGCCAGCAGCGTAGATTCGGTAACCTACGAGCAGTACTTC. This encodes CASSVDSVTYEQYF.

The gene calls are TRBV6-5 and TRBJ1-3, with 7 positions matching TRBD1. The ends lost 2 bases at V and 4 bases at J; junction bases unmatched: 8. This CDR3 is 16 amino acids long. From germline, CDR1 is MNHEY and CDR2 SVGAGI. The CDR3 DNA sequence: TGTGCCAGCAGTTACGCCAGGGGGGCAAGGGGAAACACCATATATTTT. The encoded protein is CASSYARGARGNTIYF.

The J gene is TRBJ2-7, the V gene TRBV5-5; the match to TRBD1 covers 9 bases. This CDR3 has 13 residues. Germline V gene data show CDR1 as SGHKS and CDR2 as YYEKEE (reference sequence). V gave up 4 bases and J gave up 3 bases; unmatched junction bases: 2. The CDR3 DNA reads TGTGCCAGCAGCATGGACAGGGGCTACGAGCAGTACTTC. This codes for CASSMDRGYEQYF.

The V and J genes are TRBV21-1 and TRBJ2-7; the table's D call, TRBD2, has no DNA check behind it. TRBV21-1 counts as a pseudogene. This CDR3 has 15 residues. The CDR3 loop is CASSIWGTGGREQYF. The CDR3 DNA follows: TGTGCCAGCAGCATCTGGGGGACGGGAGGCCGCGAGCAGTACTTC.

The CDR3 is CATSPTGTGGGGYTF. CDR3 in DNA: TGTGCCACCAGTCCTACCGGGACAGGGGGAGGAGGCTACACCTTC. This chain links TRBV24-1 with TRBJ1-2; 11 bases match TRBD1. Per the germline V gene, CDR1 is KGHDR and CDR2 is SFDVKD. The V and J ends lost 6 bases and 8 bases, in that order; junction bases with no gene match: 10. This CDR3 has 15 residues.

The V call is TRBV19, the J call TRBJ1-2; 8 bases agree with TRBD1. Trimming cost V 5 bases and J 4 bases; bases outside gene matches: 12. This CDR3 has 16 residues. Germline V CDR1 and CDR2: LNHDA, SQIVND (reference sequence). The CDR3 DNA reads TGTGCCAGTAGTCATACCGACAGGGGATGGAGCTATGGCTACACCTTC. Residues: CASSHTDRGWSYGYTF.

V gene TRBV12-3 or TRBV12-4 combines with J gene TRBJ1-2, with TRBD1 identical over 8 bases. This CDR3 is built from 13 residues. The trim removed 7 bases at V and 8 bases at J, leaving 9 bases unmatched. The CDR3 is CASTFSGGRGYTF. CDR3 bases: TGTGCCAGCACCTTTTCAGGGGGCCGGGGCTACACCTTC.

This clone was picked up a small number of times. The CDR3 bases are TGTGCCATCGGGACAGGACCTTACAATGAGCAGTTCTTC. Its protein is CAIGTGPYNEQFF. The chain is built from TRBV10-3 and TRBJ2-1; TRBD1 matches 8 bases. This CDR3 has 13 amino acids. V trimming: 8 bases; J trimming: 4 bases; junction bases outside the gene matches: 4. The V gene's germline CDR1 is ENHRY and CDR2 SYGVKD.

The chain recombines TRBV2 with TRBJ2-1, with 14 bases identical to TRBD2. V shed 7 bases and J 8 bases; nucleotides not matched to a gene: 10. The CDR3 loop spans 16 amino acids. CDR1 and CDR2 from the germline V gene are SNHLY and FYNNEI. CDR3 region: CASTRLAGGPVDEQFF. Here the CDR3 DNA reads TGTGCCAGCACCCGACTAGCGGGGGGGCCGGTCGATGAGCAGTTCTTC.

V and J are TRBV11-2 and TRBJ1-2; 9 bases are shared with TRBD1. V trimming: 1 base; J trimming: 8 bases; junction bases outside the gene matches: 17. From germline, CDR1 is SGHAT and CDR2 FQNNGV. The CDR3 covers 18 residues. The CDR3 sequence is CASSLGRTGEELVGGYTF. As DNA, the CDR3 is TGTGCCAGCAGCTTAGGGAGGACAGGGGAGGAGCTGGTGGGCGGCTACACCTTC.

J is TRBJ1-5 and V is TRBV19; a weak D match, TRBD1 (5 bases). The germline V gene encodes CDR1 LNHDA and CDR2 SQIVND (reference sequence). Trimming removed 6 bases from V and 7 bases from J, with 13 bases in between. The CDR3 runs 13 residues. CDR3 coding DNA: TGTGCCAGTAGAGTGGGGGGTGGACAGCCCCAGCATTTT. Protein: CASRVGGGQPQHF. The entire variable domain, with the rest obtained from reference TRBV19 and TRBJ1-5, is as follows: DGGITQSPKYLFRKEGQNVTLSCEQNLNHDAMYWYRQDPGQGLRLIYYSQIVNDFQKGDIAEGYSVSREKKESFPLTVTSAQKNPTAFYLCASRVGGGQPQHFGDGTRLSIL.

CDR3 sequence: CASRLAGGSYEQYF. Written as DNA, the CDR3 is TGCGCCAGCAGGTTAGCGGGGGGGTCCTACGAGCAGTACTTC. The chain links TRBV4-1 to TRBJ2-7; 11 bases match TRBD2. There are 14 residues in the CDR3. Germline trimming cut 6 bases from V and 1 base from J; bases unmatched to any gene: 2. Germline V gene lookup returns CDR1 MGHRA and CDR2 YSYEKL.

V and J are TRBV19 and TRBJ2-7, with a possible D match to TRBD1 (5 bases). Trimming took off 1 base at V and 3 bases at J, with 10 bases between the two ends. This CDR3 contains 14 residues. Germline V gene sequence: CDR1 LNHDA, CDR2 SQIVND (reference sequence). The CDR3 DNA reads TGTGCCAGTAGTATAGTAGGGGAAGGCTACGAGCAGTACTTC. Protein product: CASSIVGEGYEQYF.